This TCR beta chain was recovered during a study of T cell repertoires in cytomegalovirus infection. Study summary: Evidence of both CMV infection and a matching HLA type came from public TCR beta signatures. Findings and caveats of the study: Across the ex vivo response, the dominant clonotypes were HLA-C-restricted CMV-specific TCR beta clonotypes. Summed frequency of public TCR beta families distinguished CMV carriers with the relevant HLA.

TCRdb used MiXCR to reprocess the reads, holding one entry per CDR3 protein. The sample carries around 350,000 distinct CDR3 sequences, around 18% recorded once. From germline, CDR1 is SGHDT and CDR2 YYEEEE. V was trimmed by 2 bases and J by 0 bases, leaving 12 bases between them. The CDR3 is made up of 15 amino acids. Remarks on this clonotype: Its antigen is unknown.

This chain links TRBV5-6 with TRBJ2-7; no firm D call. The origin of this receptor is a human donor in good health (CMV status not recorded). Some clones in this sample may be carry-over from other donors' samples. Source material: PBMCs. The CDR3 coding sequence is TGTGCCAGCAGCTTATTCGGGCGTAGCTCCTACGAGCAGTACTTC. It specifies CASSLFGRSSYEQYF.